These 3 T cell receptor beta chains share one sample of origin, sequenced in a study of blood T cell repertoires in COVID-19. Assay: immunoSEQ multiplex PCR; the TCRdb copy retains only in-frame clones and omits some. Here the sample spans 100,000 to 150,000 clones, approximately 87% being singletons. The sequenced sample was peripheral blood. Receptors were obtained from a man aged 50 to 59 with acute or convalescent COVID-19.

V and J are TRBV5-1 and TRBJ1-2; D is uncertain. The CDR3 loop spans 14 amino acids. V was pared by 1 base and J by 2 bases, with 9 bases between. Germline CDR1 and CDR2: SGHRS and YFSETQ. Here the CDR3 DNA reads TGCGCCAGCAGCTTGAACACAGAGAACTATGGCTACACCTTC. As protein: CASSLNTENYGYTF. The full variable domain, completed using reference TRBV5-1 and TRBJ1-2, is KAGVTQTPRYLIKTRGQQVTLSCSPISGHRSVSWYQQTPGQGLQFLFEYFSETQRNKGNFPGRFSGRQFSNSRSEMNVSTLELGDSALYLCASSLNTENYGYTFGSGTRLTVV.

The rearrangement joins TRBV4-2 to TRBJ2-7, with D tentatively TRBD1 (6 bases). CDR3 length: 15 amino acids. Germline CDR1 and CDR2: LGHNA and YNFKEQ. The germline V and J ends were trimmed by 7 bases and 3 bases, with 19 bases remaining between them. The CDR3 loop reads CASTRDTINNYEQYF. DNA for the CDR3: TGTGCCAGCACCCGGGACACCATTAATAACTACGAGCAGTACTTC.

The DNA for the CDR3 is TGCGCCAGCAGCCAAGAGGCGGGAGCCGGTGAGCAGTTCTTC. Translation gives CASSQEAGAGEQFF. The chain employs TRBV4-1 and TRBJ2-1, with 7 bases that match TRBD2. Losses at the gene ends were 0 bases for V and 9 bases for J; bases not matched to a gene: 5. The CDR3 length is 14 residues. CDR1 and CDR2 (germline): MGHRA, YSYEKL.